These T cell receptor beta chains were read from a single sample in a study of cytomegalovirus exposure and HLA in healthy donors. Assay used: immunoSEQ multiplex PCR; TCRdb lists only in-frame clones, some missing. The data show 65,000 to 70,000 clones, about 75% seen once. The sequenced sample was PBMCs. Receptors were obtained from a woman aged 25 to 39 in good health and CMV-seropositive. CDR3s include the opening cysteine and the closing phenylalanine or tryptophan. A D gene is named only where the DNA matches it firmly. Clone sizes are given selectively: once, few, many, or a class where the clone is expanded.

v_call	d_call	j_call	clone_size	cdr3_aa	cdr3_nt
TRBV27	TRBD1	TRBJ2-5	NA	CASGRDRLETQYF	TGTGCCAGCGGACGGGACAGACTAGAGACCCAGTACTTC
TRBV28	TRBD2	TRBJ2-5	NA	CASSFPLAGETQYF	TGTGCCAGCAGTTTTCCGCTAGCGGGAGAGACCCAGTACTTC
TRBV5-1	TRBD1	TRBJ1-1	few	CASSTRQGGTEAFF	TGCGCCAGCAGCACCCGACAGGGGGGAACTGAAGCTTTCTTT
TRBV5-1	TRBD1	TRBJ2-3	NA	CASSPMTGLSTDTQYF	TGCGCCAGCAGCCCGATGACAGGGCTTAGCACAGATACGCAGTATTTT
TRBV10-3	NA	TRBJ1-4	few	CAISESLRAGREKLFF	TGTGCCATCAGTGAGTCCCTTCGGGCGGGCCGGGAAAAACTGTTTTTT
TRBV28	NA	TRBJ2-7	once	CATLTSGPSYEQYF	TGTGCCACCCTAACGAGCGGTCCCTCCTACGAGCAGTACTTC
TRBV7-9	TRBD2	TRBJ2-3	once	CASSFRSGRTDTQYF	TGTGCCAGCAGTTTCCGTAGCGGGAGGACAGATACGCAGTATTTT
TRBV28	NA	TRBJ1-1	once	CASLPFMRPVTEAFF	TGTGCCAGCCTTCCCTTTATGCGGCCGGTTACTGAAGCTTTCTTT
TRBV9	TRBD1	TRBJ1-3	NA	CASSFFDRGPGNTIYF	TGTGCCAGCAGCTTCTTCGACAGGGGGCCTGGAAACACCATATATTTT
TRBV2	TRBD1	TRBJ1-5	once	CASSTQQGADQPQHF	TGTGCCAGCAGTACACAACAGGGGGCCGACCAGCCCCAGCATTTT
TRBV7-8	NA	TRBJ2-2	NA	CASRSPGNTGELFF	TGTGCCAGCAGGTCTCCGGGGAACACCGGGGAGCTGTTTTTT
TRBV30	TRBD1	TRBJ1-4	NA	CAWSGRDRTATNEKLFF	TGTGCCTGGAGTGGCCGGGACAGGACCGCAACTAATGAAAAACTGTTTTTT
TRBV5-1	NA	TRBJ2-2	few	CASSLAQTTGELFF	TGCGCCAGCAGCTTGGCCCAAACAACCGGGGAGCTGTTTTTT
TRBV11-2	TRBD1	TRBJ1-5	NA	CASSFGQGEPQHF	TGTGCCAGCAGCTTCGGACAGGGAGAGCCCCAGCATTTT
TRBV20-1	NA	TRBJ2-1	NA	CSATPENEQFF	TGCAGTGCTACGCCGGAGAATGAGCAGTTCTTC